This T cell receptor (beta chain) was sequenced for a study of blood T cell repertoires in COVID-19. Background on the study: From T cells, B-cell-depleted T cells, or PBMCs came the material, which was cDNA or gDNA.

Source study methods: By means of reference gene primer amplification, nucleated cell counts were estimated. Some clones are missing from TCRdb's copy, which holds only in-frame ones; the method was immunoSEQ multiplex PCR. V, J and clone size are those of that table, while D and trimming were read from the DNA. The sample has a few hundred thousand clones, more than 75% seen once. There are 13 residues in the CDR3. Trimming took 4 bases from V and 7 from J, leaving 11 bases between them. Germline lookup yields CDR1 SGHTA and CDR2 FQGTGA. The sequenced material came from peripheral blood. The clonotype was recovered from a man aged 40-55 years who had recovered from COVID-19. The chain uses TRBV7-3 and TRBJ2-1; D is ambiguous. The DNA for the CDR3 is TGTGCCAGCAGCTCCACTACCATAAATGAGCAGTTCTTC. Its protein product is CASSSTTINEQFF.